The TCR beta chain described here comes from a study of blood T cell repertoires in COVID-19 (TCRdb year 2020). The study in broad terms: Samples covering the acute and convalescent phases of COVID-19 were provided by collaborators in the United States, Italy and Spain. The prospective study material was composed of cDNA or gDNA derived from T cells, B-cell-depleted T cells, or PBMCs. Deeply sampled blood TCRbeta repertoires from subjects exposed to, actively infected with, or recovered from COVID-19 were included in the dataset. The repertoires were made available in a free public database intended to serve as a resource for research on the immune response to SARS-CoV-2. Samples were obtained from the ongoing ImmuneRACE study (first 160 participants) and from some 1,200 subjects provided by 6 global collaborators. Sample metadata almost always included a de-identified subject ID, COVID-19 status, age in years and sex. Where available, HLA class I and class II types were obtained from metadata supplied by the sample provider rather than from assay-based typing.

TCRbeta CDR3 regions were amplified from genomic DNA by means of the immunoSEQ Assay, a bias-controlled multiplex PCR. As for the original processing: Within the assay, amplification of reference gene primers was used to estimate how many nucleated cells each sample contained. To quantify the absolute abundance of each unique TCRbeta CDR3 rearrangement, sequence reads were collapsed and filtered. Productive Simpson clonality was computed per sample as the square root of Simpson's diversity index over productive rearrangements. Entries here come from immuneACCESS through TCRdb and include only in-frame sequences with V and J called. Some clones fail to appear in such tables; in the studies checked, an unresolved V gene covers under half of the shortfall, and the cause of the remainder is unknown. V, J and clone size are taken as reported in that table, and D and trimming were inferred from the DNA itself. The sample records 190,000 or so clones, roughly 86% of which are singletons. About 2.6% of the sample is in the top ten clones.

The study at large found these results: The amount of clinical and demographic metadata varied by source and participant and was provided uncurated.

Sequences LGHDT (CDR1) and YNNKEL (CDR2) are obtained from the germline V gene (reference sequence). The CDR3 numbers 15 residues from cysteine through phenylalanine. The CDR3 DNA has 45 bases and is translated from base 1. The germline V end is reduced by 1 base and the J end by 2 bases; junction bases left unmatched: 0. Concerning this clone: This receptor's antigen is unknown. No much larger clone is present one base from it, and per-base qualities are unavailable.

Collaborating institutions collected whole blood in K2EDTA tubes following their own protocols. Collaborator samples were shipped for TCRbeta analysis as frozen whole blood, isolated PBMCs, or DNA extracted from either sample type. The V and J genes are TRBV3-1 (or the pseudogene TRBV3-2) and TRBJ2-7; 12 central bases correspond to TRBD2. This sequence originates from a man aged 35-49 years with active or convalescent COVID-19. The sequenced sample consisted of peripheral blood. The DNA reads TGTGCCAGCAGCCAAGGGACTAGCGGGACCTACGAGCAGTACTTC. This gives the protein CASSQGTSGTYEQYF.